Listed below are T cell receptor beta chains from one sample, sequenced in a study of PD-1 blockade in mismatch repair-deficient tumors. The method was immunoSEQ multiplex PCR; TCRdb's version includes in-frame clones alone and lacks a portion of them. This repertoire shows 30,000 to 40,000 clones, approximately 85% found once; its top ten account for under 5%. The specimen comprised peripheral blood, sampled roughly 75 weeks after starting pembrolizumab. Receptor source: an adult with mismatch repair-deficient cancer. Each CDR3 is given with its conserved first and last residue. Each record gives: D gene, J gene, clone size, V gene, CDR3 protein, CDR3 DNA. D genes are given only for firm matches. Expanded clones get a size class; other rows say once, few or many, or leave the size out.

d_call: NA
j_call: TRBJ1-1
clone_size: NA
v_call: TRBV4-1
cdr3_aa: CASSHSRSGYTEAFF
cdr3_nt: TGCGCCAGCAGCCATTCCCGGTCGGGTTACACTGAAGCTTTCTTT

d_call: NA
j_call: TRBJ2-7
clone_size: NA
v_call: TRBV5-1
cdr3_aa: CASSLALGVGGEQYF
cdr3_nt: TGCGCCAGCAGCTTGGCGCTCGGAGTTGGGGGCGAGCAGTACTTC

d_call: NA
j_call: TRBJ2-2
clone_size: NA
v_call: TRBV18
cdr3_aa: CASSPRLEITTGELFF
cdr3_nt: TGTGCCAGCTCACCACGTCTAGAGATTACAACCGGGGAGCTGTTTTTT

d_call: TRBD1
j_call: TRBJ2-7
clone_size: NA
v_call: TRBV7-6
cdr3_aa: CASSPGTGGYEQYF
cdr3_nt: TGTGCCAGCAGCCCGGGGACAGGGGGTTACGAGCAGTACTTC

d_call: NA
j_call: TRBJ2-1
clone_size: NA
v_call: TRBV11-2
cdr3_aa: CASSSRAVHEQFF
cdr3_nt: TGTGCCAGCAGCTCCCGGGCCGTCCATGAGCAGTTCTTC

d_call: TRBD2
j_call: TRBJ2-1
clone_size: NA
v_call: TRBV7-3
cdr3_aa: CASSLAPLAGVANEQFF
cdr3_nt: TGTGCCAGCAGCTTAGCTCCACTAGCGGGAGTCGCCAATGAGCAGTTCTTC

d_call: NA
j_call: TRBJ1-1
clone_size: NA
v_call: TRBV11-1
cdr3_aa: CASSRRNTEAFF
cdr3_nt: TGTGCCAGCAGCCGTAGGAACACTGAAGCTTTCTTT

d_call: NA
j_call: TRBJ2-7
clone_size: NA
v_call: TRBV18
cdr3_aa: CASSPGYLRDKSYEQYF
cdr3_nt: TGTGCCAGCTCACCGGGTTATCTGCGGGACAAGTCCTACGAGCAGTACTTC

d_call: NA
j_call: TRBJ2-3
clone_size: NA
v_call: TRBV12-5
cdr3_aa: CASGPGGTDTQYF
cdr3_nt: TGTGCTAGTGGTCCCGGGGGTACAGATACGCAGTATTTT

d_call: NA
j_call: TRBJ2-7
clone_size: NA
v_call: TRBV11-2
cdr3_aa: CASSLDAGNVYEQYF
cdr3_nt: TGTGCCAGCAGCCTAGATGCGGGAAATGTCTACGAGCAGTACTTC

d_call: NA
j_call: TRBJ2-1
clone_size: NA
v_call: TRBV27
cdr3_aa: CASSLSLGVSSYNEQFF
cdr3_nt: TGTGCCAGCAGTTTATCTCTGGGCGTATCCTCCTACAATGAGCAGTTCTTC

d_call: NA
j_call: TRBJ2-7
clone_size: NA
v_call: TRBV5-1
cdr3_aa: CASSLDGTYEQYF
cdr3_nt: TGCGCCAGCAGCTTGGATGGCACGTACGAGCAGTACTTC

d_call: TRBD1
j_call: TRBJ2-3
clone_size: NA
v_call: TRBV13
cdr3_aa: CASSLYPRTGGDTQYF
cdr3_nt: TGTGCCAGCAGCTTATACCCTAGGACAGGGGGCGATACGCAGTATTTT

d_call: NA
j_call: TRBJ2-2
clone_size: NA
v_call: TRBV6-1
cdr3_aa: CASGFLAGELFF
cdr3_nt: TGTGCCAGCGGCTTTCTCGCCGGGGAGCTGTTTTTT

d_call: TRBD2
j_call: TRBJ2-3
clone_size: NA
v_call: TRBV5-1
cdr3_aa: CASSTGLAGGTDTQYF
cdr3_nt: TGCGCCAGCAGCACAGGACTAGCGGGAGGCACAGATACGCAGTATTTT

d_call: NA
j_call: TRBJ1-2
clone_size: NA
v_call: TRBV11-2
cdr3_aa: CASSLLAAANYGYTF
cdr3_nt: TGTGCCAGCAGCTTATTAGCGGCAGCTAACTATGGCTACACCTTC

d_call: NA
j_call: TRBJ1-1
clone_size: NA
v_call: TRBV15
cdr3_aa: CATSTGRNTEAFF
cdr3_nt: TGTGCCACCAGCACAGGTCGGAACACTGAAGCTTTCTTT

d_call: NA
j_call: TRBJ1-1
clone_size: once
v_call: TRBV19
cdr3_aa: CASSGWSQKRYTEAFF
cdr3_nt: TGTGCCAGTAGTGGGTGGTCACAAAAGCGTTACACTGAAGCTTTCTTT

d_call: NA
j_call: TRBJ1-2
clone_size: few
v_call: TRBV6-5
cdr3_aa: CASSYSILALDGYTF
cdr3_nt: TGTGCCAGCAGTTACTCGATTCTGGCCTTGGACGGCTACACCTTC

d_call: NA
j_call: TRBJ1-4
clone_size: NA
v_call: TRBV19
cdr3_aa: CASTDLGATNEKLFF
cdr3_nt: TGTGCCAGTACCGATTTGGGAGCAACTAATGAAAAACTGTTTTTT

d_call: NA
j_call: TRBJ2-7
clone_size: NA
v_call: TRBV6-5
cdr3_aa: CASSPAVGAGEQYF
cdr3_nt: TGTGCCAGCAGTCCCGCTGTGGGGGCCGGGGAGCAGTACTTC

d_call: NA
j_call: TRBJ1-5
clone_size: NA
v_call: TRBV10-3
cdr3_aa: CAISGAGNQPQHF
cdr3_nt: TGTGCCATCAGTGGGGCCGGGAATCAGCCCCAGCATTTT

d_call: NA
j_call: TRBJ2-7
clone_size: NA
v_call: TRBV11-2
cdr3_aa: CASSLEANPTYEQYF
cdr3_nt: TGTGCCAGCAGCTTAGAAGCGAATCCTACCTACGAGCAGTACTTC

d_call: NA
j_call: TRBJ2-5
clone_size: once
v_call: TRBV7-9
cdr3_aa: CASSVRQRETQYF
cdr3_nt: TGTGCCAGCAGCGTCCGACAGCGGGAGACCCAGTACTTC

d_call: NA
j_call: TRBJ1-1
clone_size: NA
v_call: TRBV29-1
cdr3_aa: CSVVFGGNAFF
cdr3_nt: TGCAGCGTTGTATTTGGGGGTAATGCTTTCTTT

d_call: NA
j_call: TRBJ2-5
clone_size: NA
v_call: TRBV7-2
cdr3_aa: CASSLDQGGLETQYF
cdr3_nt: TGTGCCAGCAGCTTAGATCAGGGAGGATTAGAGACCCAGTACTTC

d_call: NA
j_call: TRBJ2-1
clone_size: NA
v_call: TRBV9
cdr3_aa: CASSVYQGERNEQFF
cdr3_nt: TGTGCCAGCAGCGTATACCAGGGTGAGAGAAATGAGCAGTTCTTC

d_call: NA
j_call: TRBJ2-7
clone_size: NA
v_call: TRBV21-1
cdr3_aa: CASSKQGTGLAGSTYEQYF
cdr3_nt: TGTGCCAGCAGCAAACAAGGTACGGGACTAGCGGGATCTACCTACGAGCAGTACTTC

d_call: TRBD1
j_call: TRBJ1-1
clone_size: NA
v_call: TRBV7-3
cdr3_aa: CASSSRGHTEAFF
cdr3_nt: TGTGCCAGCAGCTCCAGGGGGCACACTGAAGCTTTCTTT

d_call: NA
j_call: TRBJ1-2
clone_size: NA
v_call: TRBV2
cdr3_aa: CASAMGPGYTF
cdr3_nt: TGTGCCAGCGCTATGGGGCCTGGCTACACCTTC

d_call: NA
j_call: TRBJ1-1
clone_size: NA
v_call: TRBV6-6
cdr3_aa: CASRERGAGRTEAFF
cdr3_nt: TGTGCCAGCAGGGAACGGGGGGCTGGGCGGACTGAAGCTTTCTTT

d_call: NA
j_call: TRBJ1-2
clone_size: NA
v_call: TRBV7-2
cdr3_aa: CASSLVWGASGYTF
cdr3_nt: TGTGCCAGCAGCTTAGTGTGGGGCGCGAGTGGCTACACCTTC

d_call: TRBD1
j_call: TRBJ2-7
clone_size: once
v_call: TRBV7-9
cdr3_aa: CASSLVTGQGPYEQYF
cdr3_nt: TGTGCCAGCAGCTTAGTAACGGGACAGGGGCCCTACGAGCAGTACTTC

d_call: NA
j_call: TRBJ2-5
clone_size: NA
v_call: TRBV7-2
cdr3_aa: CASSLPSQETQYF
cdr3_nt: TGTGCCAGCAGCTTGCCTAGCCAAGAGACCCAGTACTTC

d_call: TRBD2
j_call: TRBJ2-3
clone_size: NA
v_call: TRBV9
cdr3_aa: CASSVVLPQLRGRAGADTQYF
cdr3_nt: TGTGCCAGCAGCGTAGTACTCCCCCAGTTACGTGGGAGGGCCGGAGCAGATACGCAGTATTTT

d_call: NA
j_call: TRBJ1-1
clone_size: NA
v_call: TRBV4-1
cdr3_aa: CASSQDANTEAFF
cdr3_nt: TGCGCCAGCAGCCAAGACGCGAACACTGAAGCTTTCTTT

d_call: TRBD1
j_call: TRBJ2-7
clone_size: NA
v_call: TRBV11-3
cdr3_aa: CASSEERQGSSYEQYF
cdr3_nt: TGTGCCAGCAGCGAAGAGAGACAGGGTAGCTCCTACGAGCAGTACTTC

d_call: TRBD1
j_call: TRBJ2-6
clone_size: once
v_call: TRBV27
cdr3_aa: CASSLRTGGTSGANVLTF
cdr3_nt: TGTGCCAGCAGTCTCAGGACAGGGGGGACCTCTGGGGCCAACGTCCTGACTTTC

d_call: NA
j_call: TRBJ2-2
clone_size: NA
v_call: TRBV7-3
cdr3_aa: CASSLSTNTGELFF
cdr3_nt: TGTGCCAGCAGCTTATCGACGAACACCGGGGAGCTGTTTTTT

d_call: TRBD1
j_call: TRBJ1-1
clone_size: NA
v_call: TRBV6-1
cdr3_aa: CASSARVWSGGEAFF
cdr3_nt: TGTGCCAGCAGTGCCCGTGTGTGGTCAGGGGGTGAAGCTTTCTTT

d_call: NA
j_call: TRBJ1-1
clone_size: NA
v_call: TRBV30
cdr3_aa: CAWSDQMNTEAFF
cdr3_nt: TGTGCCTGGAGTGATCAGATGAACACTGAAGCTTTCTTT

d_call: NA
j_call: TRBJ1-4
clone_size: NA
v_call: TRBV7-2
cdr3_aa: CASSASGVREKLFF
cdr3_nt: TGTGCCAGCAGCGCCTCGGGGGTACGGGAAAAACTGTTTTTT

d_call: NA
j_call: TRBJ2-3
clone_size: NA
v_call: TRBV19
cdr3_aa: CASSQGRGWDTQYF
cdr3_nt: TGTGCCAGTAGTCAAGGCCGGGGCTGGGATACGCAGTATTTT